This T cell receptor (beta chain) emerged from a study of shared clonotypes between healthy human individuals. The study's findings and limits: Genetic and exposure-history diversity was limited by the small donor number. Generation probability values for non-shared clonotypes were lower than those for clonotypes shared by all four donors.

Comment on this clone: Its specificity is not known.

Sequencing was at deep level. Researchers divided each subset's genomic DNA evenly across several immunoSEQ plates. The method was immunoSEQ multiplex PCR; TCRdb's version includes in-frame clones alone and lacks a portion of them. The profile shows 2 million to 2.5 million clones, 93% of them singletons. Naivety among CD8 cells was defined by CD45RO negativity and positive CCR7 selection, thereby excluding terminally differentiated effector memory CD45RA+ cells. Sequencing input: naive CD8+ T cells from PBMCs. This clonotype was obtained from a man aged 18 to 30 in good health. Some clones in this sample may be carry-over from other donors' samples.

The CDR3 sequence is CASSAGQYNQPQHF. CDR3 in DNA: TGTGCCAGCAGTGCAGGACAGTATAATCAGCCCCAGCATTTT. This sequence joins TRBV25-1 and TRBJ1-5; tentatively, D is TRBD1 (6 bases). Germline assignment: CDR1 MGHDK and CDR2 SYGVNS. The CDR3 covers 14 residues. Trimming left V 4 bases short and J 4 bases short, with 11 bases between.